What follows are 15 T cell receptor beta chains derived from one specimen sequenced in a study of T cells in Graves' hyperthyroidism and ophthalmopathy. TCR beta CDR3 regions were amplified from RNA transcripts. TCR CDR3 underwent first-round RT-PCR with the HTBI primer set. TCRdb reprocessed the multiplex PCR reads with MiXCR, giving one entry per CDR3 protein. Among hundreds of thousands of distinct CDR3 sequences listed, less than 15% were seen once. Sequencing was performed on blood. The receptors stem from a woman under 30 with Graves' hyperthyroidism.

At least ten counts were recorded for this clonotype. The chain recombines TRBV29-1 with TRBJ1-1; 8 bases match TRBD1. Trimming cost V 5 bases and J 4 bases; bases outside gene matches: 9. Per the germline V gene, CDR1 is SQVTM and CDR2 is ANQGSEA. The CDR3 length is 14 residues. Here the CDR3 DNA reads TGCAGCGTTCCCCGGACAGGGTGGGGCACTGAAGCTTTCTTT. This translates into CSVPRTGWGTEAFF.

The rearrangement uses TRBV10-3 and TRBJ1-1; no clear D gene. The CDR3 contains 14 residues. CDR1 ENHRY and CDR2 SYGVKD come from the germline V gene. Trimming shortened V by 0 bases and J by 0 bases, and 5 bases separated the two germline ends. The chain's CDR3 is CAISESPLNTEAFF. The CDR3 nucleotides are TGTGCCATCAGTGAGTCCCCCCTGAACACTGAAGCTTTCTTT.

CDR3 protein: CASSLEVPGLNTEAFF. In DNA, the CDR3 is TGCGCCAGCAGCTTGGAAGTCCCGGGGTTGAACACTGAAGCTTTCTTT. The rearrangement links TRBV5-1 to TRBJ1-1; D not resolved. Trimming cost V 0 bases and J 0 bases, with 12 bases left between them. Germline V gives CDR1 SGHRS, CDR2 YFSETQ. CDR3 length equals 16 residues.

There are a few counts of this clonotype. The chain couples TRBV19 to TRBJ1-1; tentative D call: TRBD1 (5 bases). This CDR3 is built from 13 residues. The germline CDR1 and CDR2 sequences are LNHDA and SQIVND (reference sequence). V lost 4 bases to trimming and J lost 4 bases, with 10 bases between them. The CDR3 loop reads CASSNMGTTEAFF. CDR3 DNA sequence: TGTGCCAGTAGTAATATGGGGACCACTGAAGCTTTCTTT.

There are many counts of this clonotype. The rearrangement joins TRBV11-2 to TRBJ2-1, with 7 bases lining up with TRBD2. CDR1 and CDR2 (germline): SGHAT, FQNNGV. The V and J ends lost 1 base and 8 bases, in that order; junction bases with no gene match: 11. This CDR3 region has 16 residues. CDR3 nucleotides: TGTGCCAGCAGCTTAGTCGGACTAGATCTGATTTATGAGCAGTTCTTC. Its translation: CASSLVGLDLIYEQFF.

This clonotype was found a few times. The V and J genes are TRBV15 and TRBJ1-4; the match to TRBD1 covers 7 bases. Germline CDR1 LNHNV, CDR2 YYDKDF (reference sequence). J gave up 3 bases and V 5 bases, and 9 bases lay outside the gene matches. The CDR3 has 16 amino acids. CDR3 residues: CATSLGTGTANEKLFF. The CDR3 DNA is TGTGCCACCAGCCTCGGAACCGGGACAGCTAATGAAAAACTGTTTTTT. Based on the CDR3 plus reference TRBV15 and TRBJ1-4, the full variable domain is DAMVIQNPRYQVTQFGKPVTLSCSQTLNHNVMYWYQQKSSQAPKLLFHYYDKDFNNEADTPDNFQSRRPNTSFCFLDIRSPGLGDTAMYLCATSLGTGTANEKLFFGSGTQLSVL.

This clonotype turned up a few times. V is TRBV5-1 and J is TRBJ1-2; D ambiguous. V gave up 0 bases and J gave up 4 bases, with 13 bases separating them. The CDR3 is 15 amino acids. Germline-derived CDR1 and CDR2 are SGHRS and YFSETQ. This CDR3 reads CASSLVDPKGYGYTF. DNA for the CDR3: TGCGCCAGCAGCTTGGTGGACCCCAAAGGCTATGGCTACACCTTC.

In this sample, this clonotype turned up many times. The gene calls are TRBV24-1 and TRBJ1-3, with D possibly matching TRBD1 (6 bases). Germline values: CDR1 KGHDR, CDR2 SFDVKD. This CDR3 comprises 15 residues. The V end lost 5 bases, the J end lost 4 bases, and 14 bases lay between the germline ends. CDR3 in DNA: TGTGCCACCAGTGGCGCCGGGACACACGGAAACACCATATATTTT. Translating it yields CATSGAGTHGNTIYF.

This clonotype was seen many times. The V gene is TRBV20-1, the J gene TRBJ2-1; 10 bases line up with TRBD2. The CDR3 has 15 amino acids. Germline loops: CDR1 DFQATT, CDR2 SNEGSKA (reference sequence). The V gene end was trimmed by 3 bases and the J gene end by 5 bases; junction bases not matched to a gene: 7. CDR3 bases: TGCAGTGCTAGGGACCTAGCGGGAGCCGACAATGAGCAGTTCTTC. It translates to CSARDLAGADNEQFF.

A word on this clonotype: A much larger clone sits a single nucleotide away, making a read error possible. This chain joins TRBV6-1 and TRBJ1-1; D uncertain. CDR1 is MNHNS and CDR2 is SASEGT in the germline V gene. The CDR3 length is 15 residues. The CDR3 protein is CASSEAYSYNTEALF. CDR3 nucleotide sequence: TGTGCCAGCAGTGAAGCTTACAGCTATAACACTGAAGCTCTCTTT.

Many counts were recorded for this clonotype. The rearrangement uses TRBV12-3 or TRBV12-4 and TRBJ2-5, with TRBD2 as a possible D gene (6 bases). Trimming left V 4 bases short and J 5 bases short, with 14 bases between. The CDR3 is 14 residues long. The CDR3 region is CASSSLGGDETQYF. DNA for the CDR3: TGTGCCAGCAGTTCCTTGGGGGGAGACGAGACCCAGTACTTC.

The chain uses TRBV15 and TRBJ2-5; 8 bases are a match to TRBD2. V lost 7 bases and J lost 4; bases outside the gene matches: 17. There are 17 residues in the CDR3. The germline V gene has CDR1 LNHNV and CDR2 YYDKDF (reference sequence). In nucleotides, the CDR3 is TGTGCCACCACCGCGCAGGAAGCGGGAGAAAAGGGAGAGACCCAGTACTTC. It translates to CATTAQEAGEKGETQYF.

This clonotype occurred many times. The chain carries TRBV3-1 and TRBJ2-2, with D perhaps matching TRBD1 (6 bases). The length of the CDR3 is 15 residues. Germline V gene lookup returns CDR1 LGHDT and CDR2 YNNKEL (reference sequence). V lost 1 base and J 2 bases, leaving 8 bases between the germline ends. The CDR3 DNA sequence: TGTGCCAGCAGCCAAGTGACAGGCAACACCGGGGAGCTGTTTTTT. Translated, it gives CASSQVTGNTGELFF.

The rearrangement uses TRBV13 and TRBJ2-7, with no clear D. This CDR3 has 15 residues. The germline V gene encodes CDR1 PRHDT and CDR2 FYEKMQ (reference sequence). V lost 5 bases, J lost 0 bases, and 14 bases lay in between. The CDR3 coding sequence is TGTGCCAGCAGCCGGGCCCAATCCCTCTCCTACGAGCAGTACTTC. It encodes CASSRAQSLSYEQYF.

V and J are TRBV3-1 and TRBJ1-3; D ambiguous. V lost 4 bases, J lost 4 bases, and 8 bases lay in between. CDR1 is LGHDT, CDR2 YNNKEL, per germline (reference sequence). The length of the CDR3 is 13 residues. CDR3 region: CASSRRGGNTIYF. In DNA, the CDR3 is TGTGCCAGCAGCCGGCGAGGGGGAAACACCATATATTTT. The entire variable domain, with the rest obtained from reference TRBV3-1 and TRBJ1-3, is as follows: DTAVSQTPKYLVTQMGNDKSIKCEQNLGHDTMYWYKQDSKKFLKIMFSYNNKELIINETVPNRFSPKSPDKAHLNLHINSLELGDSAVYFCASSRRGGNTIYFGEGSWLTVV.